Listed below are T cell receptor beta chains from one sample, sequenced in a study of cytomegalovirus exposure and HLA in healthy donors. Repertoires were generated with immunoSEQ multiplex PCR, while TCRdb's copy carries only in-frame clones and drops some. This table has 120,000 or so clones, about three quarters appearing once. Sequenced material: PBMCs. The origin of the receptors is a female donor in good health and CMV-seronegative. Both conserved end residues are part of each CDR3. A D gene is named only where the DNA matches it firmly. Size tells how often a clone was seen (once, few, many) or the class of an expanded clone, and some rows leave it out.

j_call clone_size v_call d_call cdr3_nt cdr3_aa
TRBJ1-1 . TRBV15 . TGTGCCACCAGCAGCCGATACGGCACCGGAGCTGAAGCTTTCTTT CATSSRYGTGAEAFF
TRBJ1-1 . TRBV4-1 TRBD1 TGCGCCAGCAGCCAATGGGGACGCTACAGGGGAAACACTGAAGCTTTCTTT CASSQWGRYRGNTEAFF
TRBJ2-5 few TRBV25-1 TRBD1 TGTGCCAGCAGTGAGCCCGGGACAGACCAAGAGACCCAGTACTTC CASSEPGTDQETQYF
TRBJ1-2 . TRBV4-2 TRBD1 TGTGCCAGCAGCCAAGGGCCAGGGGGCCGTGGCTACACCTTC CASSQGPGGRGYTF
TRBJ1-1 . TRBV30 . TGTGCCTGGAGTCCCATTGACAGATACTACACTGAAGCTTTCTTT CAWSPIDRYYTEAFF
TRBJ2-2 . TRBV11-3 . TGTGCCAGCAGCCTAACTCGACAGAACACCGGGGAGCTGTTTTTT CASSLTRQNTGELFF
TRBJ2-5 . TRBV13 TRBD2 TGTGCCAGCAGCACAAGACTAGCGGGAGTACAAGAGACCCAGTACTTC CASSTRLAGVQETQYF
TRBJ2-7 . TRBV25-1 TRBD2 TGTGCCAGCAGTGAATCCGGCGTAGCGGGATACGAGCAGTACTTC CASSESGVAGYEQYF
TRBJ2-6 . TRBV7-8 . TGTGCCAGCAGCTTAAGGGGCGACTCTGGGGCCAACGTCCTGACTTTC CASSLRGDSGANVLTF
TRBJ1-5 . TRBV28 . TGTGCCAGCAGACCCCGCGGAGAAGGAAATCAGCCCCAGCATTTT CASRPRGEGNQPQHF
TRBJ2-7 . TRBV15 TRBD1 TGTGCCACCAGCAGAGCCGGGACAGGGGGATCCTACGAGCAGTACTTC CATSRAGTGGSYEQYF
TRBJ2-7 . TRBV18 . TGTGCCAGCGACCAGTCCAGGGCGTCTAACGAGCAGTACTTC CASDQSRASNEQYF
TRBJ2-5 once TRBV9 . TGTGCCAGCAGCGGCGGGACGGTGGGGGTTCTTCAAGAGACCCAGTACTTC CASSGGTVGVLQETQYF
TRBJ2-1 . TRBV2 . TGTGCCAGCAGTCACCCGGGGGTGAGCTCCTACAATGAGCAGTTCTTC CASSHPGVSSYNEQFF
TRBJ1-1 once TRBV19 . TGTGCCAGTTCCCGGCAGGGGCTAGGCACTGAAGCTTTCTTT CASSRQGLGTEAFF
TRBJ2-3 . TRBV27 . TGTGCCAGCAGTTTTGGAGGCACAGATACGCAGTATTTT CASSFGGTDTQYF
TRBJ1-3 . TRBV5-4 . TGTGCCAGCAGCTTGGTTGGGGGAGGGTTGGGTTCGAACACCATATATTTT CASSLVGGGLGSNTIYF
TRBJ2-4 . TRBV19 . TGTGCCACCCAAACTAGGGAGTTCGGGAACATTCAGTACTTC CATQTREFGNIQYF
TRBJ2-7 . TRBV7-9 TRBD2 TGTGCCAGCAGCTCCGGACTAGCGGTGAGCTCCTACGAGCAGTACTTC CASSSGLAVSSYEQYF
TRBJ2-5 . TRBV18 . TGTGCCAGCTCACCAAACAGAGCCAAGACCCAGTACTTC CASSPNRAKTQYF
TRBJ2-7 . TRBV2 . TGTGCCAGCACAGGCGACCCCTACGAGCAGTACTTC CASTGDPYEQYF
TRBJ2-7 . TRBV27 TRBD1 TGTGCCAGCAGTCTCGGGACAGGGGTTGGCGAGCAGTACTTC CASSLGTGVGEQYF
TRBJ2-3 . TRBV20-1 . TGCAGTGCTTCCCTAACAGATACGCAGTATTTT CSASLTDTQYF
TRBJ2-1 . TRBV2 TRBD1 TGTGCCAGCAGTGGGGGACAGGGGGGCTCCTACAATGAGCAGTTCTTC CASSGGQGGSYNEQFF
TRBJ2-7 . TRBV7-4 TRBD2 TGTGCCAGCAGCTTAGACGGGAGGGCCGCGTACGAGCAGTACTTC CASSLDGRAAYEQYF
TRBJ1-4 . TRBV4-2 . TGTGCCAGCAGCCAAATGATCAGGGGCCTCCAGGGCAAACTGTTTTTT CASSQMIRGLQGKLFF
TRBJ1-1 few TRBV13 TRBD1 TGTGCCAGCAGCCAGGGGGCGAACACTGAAGCTTTCTTT CASSQGANTEAFF
TRBJ2-3 once TRBV4-1 . TGCGCCAGCAGCCAATCCGTACTACTCACAGATACGCAGTATTTT CASSQSVLLTDTQYF
TRBJ1-5 . TRBV6-1 . TGTGCCAGCAGTGTCGGACAGAAAGCCAATCAGCCCCAGCATTTT CASSVGQKANQPQHF
TRBJ2-1 once TRBV6-1 . TGTGCCACCAACCCCGCCGCGGGCTACAATGAGCAGTTCTTC CATNPAAGYNEQFF
TRBJ2-7 . TRBV5-1 TRBD1 TGCGCCAGCAGCAAACAGGGGTACGAGCAGTACTTC CASSKQGYEQYF
TRBJ1-5 . TRBV6-1 . TGTGCCAGCAGGGCCGTGGGGGGAGATAATCAGCCCCAGCATTTT CASRAVGGDNQPQHF
TRBJ2-7 . TRBV28 . TGTGCCAGCGGGCACCGGACGGTCCGGACACTACGGAGGGGTTCCTACGAGCAGTACTTC CASGHRTVRTLRRGSYEQYF
TRBJ2-2 . TRBV27 . TGTGCCAGCTGGGAGTTTTCCGGGGAGCTGTTTTTT CASWEFSGELFF
TRBJ2-1 medium-sized TRBV6-4 TRBD2 TGTGCCAGCGCTTCGGGACTAGCGGGAGACGATGAGCAGTTCTTC CASASGLAGDDEQFF
TRBJ2-5 . TRBV5-4 TRBD2 TGTGCCAGCAGCCCCTCCGGGACTAGCGGGAAAGAGACCCAGTACTTC CASSPSGTSGKETQYF
TRBJ2-1 . TRBV6-4 . TGTGCCAGCAGTGCGGATAGTGGCAGGGGATACAATGAGCAGTTCTTC CASSADSGRGYNEQFF
TRBJ1-3 . TRBV11-2 . TGTGCCAGCAGCTCCTCGCGGGGCCACGGAAACACCATATATTTT CASSSSRGHGNTIYF
TRBJ2-2 . TRBV5-3 TRBD2 TGTGCCAGAAGCTTGGATAGTAGCGGGGGAGCGGCCGGGGAGCTGTTTTTT CARSLDSSGGAAGELFF
TRBJ1-5 . TRBV18 TRBD1 TGTGCCAGCTCACCGGGACAGGGTGATCAGCCCCAGCATTTT CASSPGQGDQPQHF
TRBJ2-7 . TRBV5-1 TRBD1 TGCGCCAGCAGCGCCTTGGGACAGACCTACGAGCAGTACTTC CASSALGQTYEQYF
TRBJ2-7 . TRBV25-1 . TGTGCCAGCAGTGAAATGGTTGTGGCCCTGGGGCGCAACGAGCAGTACTTC CASSEMVVALGRNEQYF
TRBJ2-3 few TRBV5-1 TRBD2 TGCGCCAGCAAGGTTACTAGCGGCACAGATACGCAGTATTTT CASKVTSGTDTQYF
TRBJ2-4 . TRBV2 . TGTGCCAGCAGTTCGGGACTAGCCAAAAACATTCAGTACTTC CASSSGLAKNIQYF
TRBJ1-2 . TRBV5-8 TRBD1 TGTGCCAGCAGCCTTTGGGGCGGACAGGCTCCGTCTAACTATGGCTACACCTTC CASSLWGGQAPSNYGYTF
TRBJ1-1 . TRBV27 . TGTGCCAGCAGTTTACCAGGGAACACTGAAGCTTTCTTT CASSLPGNTEAFF
TRBJ2-3 . TRBV5-1 TRBD2 TGCGCCAGCAGCTTCGGCCTAGCGGAGAGCACAGATACGCAGTATTTT CASSFGLAESTDTQYF
TRBJ2-5 . TRBV5-4 TRBD1 TGTGCCAGCAGTACAGGGGCGCACCTCCAAGAGACCCGGTACTTC CASSTGAHLQETRYF
TRBJ1-1 . TRBV28 . TGTGCCACCCAGGGACACTTTGAAGCTTTCTTT CATQGHFEAFF
TRBJ2-7 . TRBV5-6 . TGTGCCAGCAGAGGAGGGTACAGCTACGAGCAGTACTTC CASRGGYSYEQYF
TRBJ2-1 . TRBV27 TRBD1 TGTGCCAGCAGTGACACCGGGACAGGAATCAACAATGAGCAGTTCTTC CASSDTGTGINNEQFF